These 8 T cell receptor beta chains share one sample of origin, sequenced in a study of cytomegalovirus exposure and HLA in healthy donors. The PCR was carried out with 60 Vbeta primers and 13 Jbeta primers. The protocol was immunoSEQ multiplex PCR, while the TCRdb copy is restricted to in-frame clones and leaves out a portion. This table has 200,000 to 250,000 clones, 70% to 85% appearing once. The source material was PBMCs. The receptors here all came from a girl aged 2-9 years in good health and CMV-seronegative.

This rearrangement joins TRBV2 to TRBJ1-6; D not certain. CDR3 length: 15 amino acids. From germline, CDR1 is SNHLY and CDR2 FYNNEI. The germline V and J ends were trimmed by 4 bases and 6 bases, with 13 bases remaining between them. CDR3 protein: CASSGPRASNSPLHF. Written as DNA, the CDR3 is TGTGCCAGCAGTGGGCCGAGGGCCAGTAATTCACCCCTCCACTTT.

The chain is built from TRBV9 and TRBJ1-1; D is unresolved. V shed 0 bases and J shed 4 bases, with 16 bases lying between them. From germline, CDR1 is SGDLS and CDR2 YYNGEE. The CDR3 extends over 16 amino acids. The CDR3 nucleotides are TGTGCCAGCAGCGTAGGTTTGGCGTGGGAGGTCACTGAAGCTTTCTTT. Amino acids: CASSVGLAWEVTEAFF.

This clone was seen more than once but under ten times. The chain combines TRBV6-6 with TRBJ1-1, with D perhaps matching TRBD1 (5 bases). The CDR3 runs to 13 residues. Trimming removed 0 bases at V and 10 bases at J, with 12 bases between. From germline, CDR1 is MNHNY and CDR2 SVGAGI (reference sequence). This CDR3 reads CASSYSRGFPAFF. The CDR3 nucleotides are TGTGCCAGCAGTTACTCACGGGGGTTTCCAGCTTTCTTT.

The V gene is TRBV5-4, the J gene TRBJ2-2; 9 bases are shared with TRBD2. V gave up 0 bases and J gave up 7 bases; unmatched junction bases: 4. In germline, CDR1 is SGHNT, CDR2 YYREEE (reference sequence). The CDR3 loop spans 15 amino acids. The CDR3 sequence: CASSLAGTSHGELFF. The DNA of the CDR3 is TGTGCCAGCAGCTTGGCCGGGACTAGCCACGGGGAGCTGTTTTTT.

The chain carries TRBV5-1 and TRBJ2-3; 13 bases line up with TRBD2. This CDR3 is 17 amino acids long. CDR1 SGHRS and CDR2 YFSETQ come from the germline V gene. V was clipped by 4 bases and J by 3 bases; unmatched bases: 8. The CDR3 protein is CASSTLLAGGLTDTQYF. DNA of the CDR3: TGCGCCAGCAGCACCCTACTAGCGGGGGGGCTGACAGATACGCAGTATTTT.

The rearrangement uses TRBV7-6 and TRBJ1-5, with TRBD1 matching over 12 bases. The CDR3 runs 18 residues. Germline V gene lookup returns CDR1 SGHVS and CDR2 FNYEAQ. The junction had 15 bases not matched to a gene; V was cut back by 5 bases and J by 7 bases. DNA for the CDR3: TGTGCCAGCAGCCCCAGAGGGCCGGGACAGGGGGCAGGACAGCCCCAGCATTTT. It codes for CASSPRGPGQGAGQPQHF.

As DNA, the CDR3 is TGTGCCAGCAACAAACAGGGCCTGGATCAGCCCCAGCATTTT. It encodes CASNKQGLDQPQHF. The J gene is TRBJ1-5, the V gene TRBV6-1, with D maybe TRBD1 (6 bases). CDR1 and CDR2 from the germline V gene are MNHNS and SASEGT. Trimming cost V 7 bases and J 5 bases, with 15 bases left between them. The length of the CDR3 is 14 residues.

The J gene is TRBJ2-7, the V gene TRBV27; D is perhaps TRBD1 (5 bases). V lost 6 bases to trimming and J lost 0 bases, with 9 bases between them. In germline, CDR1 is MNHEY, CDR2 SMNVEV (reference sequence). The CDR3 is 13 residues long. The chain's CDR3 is CASSQTVSYEQYF. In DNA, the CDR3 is TGTGCCAGCAGCCAGACAGTCTCCTACGAGCAGTACTTC.